This TCR beta chain stems from a study of blood T cell repertoires in COVID-19. On the study more broadly: Donors in the United States, Italy and Spain gave samples during acute or convalescent COVID-19. The analysed material was cDNA or gDNA that came from T cells, B-cell-depleted T cells, or PBMCs.

TCRdb's table, derived via immunoSEQ multiplex PCR, lists solely in-frame clones and lacks some. The table records 250,000 to 300,000 clones, roughly 80% of them present only once. The germline CDR1 and CDR2 sequences are MNHNS and SASEGT. V shed 2 bases, J shed 0 bases, and the junction held 7 bases outside the gene matches. There are 17 residues in the CDR3. The genes are TRBV6-1 and TRBJ1-3; 7 nucleotides line up with TRBD1. The sequence was collected from a man aged 40-55 years who had been exposed to COVID-19. The sequenced sample consisted of PBMCs or T cells enriched from blood (not recorded which). The CDR3 loop reads CASSESGTAFSGNTIYF. CDR3 sequence (DNA): TGTGCCAGCAGTGAATCAGGGACAGCCTTCTCTGGAAACACCATATATTTT.